One T cell receptor (beta chain) is described in this entry. These data are taken from a study of blood T cell repertoires in COVID-19. The wider study: Acute and convalescent COVID-19 specimens originated in the United States, Italy and Spain. PBMCs, B-cell-depleted T cells, or T cells were the source of the cDNA or gDNA that made up the material.

The germline CDR1 and CDR2 sequences are MDHEN and SYDVKM. There are 16 residues in the CDR3. V lost 5 bases and J lost 0, with 14 bases in between. Per the original methods: Reference gene primer amplification gave estimated nucleated cell counts. The protocol was immunoSEQ multiplex PCR, while the TCRdb copy is restricted to in-frame clones and leaves out a portion. The V and J calls and clone size were taken over from that table, and D and trimming were inferred from the DNA. The sample shows 150,000 to 200,000 clones, about 86% of them seen only once. This receptor was identified in a woman of 80 years or more in a cohort sampled during active or convalescent COVID-19. The chain recombines TRBV28 with TRBJ1-5; D is unresolved. The sequencing input was peripheral blood. The CDR3 loop is CASSPITRDSNQPQHF. DNA of the CDR3: TGTGCCAGCAGTCCGATAACACGGGATAGCAATCAGCCCCAGCATTTT.